The rows below give T cell receptor beta chains drawn from one sample of a study of shared clonotypes between healthy human individuals. Here immunoSEQ multiplex PCR was the method, and the copy in TCRdb shows in-frame clones only, minus some. The sample shows around 2.5 million clones, roughly 93% of them seen only once. The sample taken for sequencing was naive CD4+ T cells from PBMCs. Every receptor here comes from a man between 18 and 35 years old in good health. Some clones in this sample may be carry-over from other donors' samples. Both conserved end residues are part of each CDR3. The D gene is left open where the match is weak. Some rows have no size entry. The others give once, few or many, or a class for an expanded clone.

clone_size,d_call,v_call,j_call,cdr3_nt,cdr3_aa
.,.,TRBV7-8,TRBJ1-5,TGTGCCAGCAGCACCTCGTCCAATCAGCCCCAGCATTTT,CASSTSSNQPQHF
.,TRBD1,TRBV29-1,TRBJ1-5,TGCAGCGTTGCGGACAGGGATCAGCCCCAGCATTTT,CSVADRDQPQHF
.,TRBD2,TRBV25-1,TRBJ2-7,TGTGCCAGCAGGGGTAGCGGGGCGTACGAGCAGTACTTC,CASRGSGAYEQYF
.,.,TRBV7-8,TRBJ1-5,TGTGCCAGCAGCTCTCGGCGGGTGGGGTTCGGTCAGCCCCAGCATTTT,CASSSRRVGFGQPQHF
once,TRBD2,TRBV28,TRBJ2-7,TGTGCCAGCAGTTCCCCCGGGTCGACAGCGGGGATACACGAGCAGTACTTC,CASSSPGSTAGIHEQYF
.,TRBD1,TRBV11-2,TRBJ1-6,TGTGCCAGCAGCTCCCGGGACAGGGAAAATTCACCCCTCCACTTT,CASSSRDRENSPLHF
.,.,TRBV5-1,TRBJ2-1,TGCGCCAGCAGCTTTGAGGCCAATGAGCAGTTCTTC,CASSFEANEQFF
.,.,TRBV19,TRBJ2-1,TGTGCCAGTAGTACTCTTTCGTGGGGGACCTCCTACAATGAGCAGTTCTTC,CASSTLSWGTSYNEQFF
.,.,TRBV29-1,TRBJ2-7,TGCAGCGTTGCTGGGACCAGCAAGGGCTACGAGCAGTACTTC,CSVAGTSKGYEQYF
once,TRBD1,TRBV28,TRBJ1-3,TGTGCCAGCCGACCCGCGGGCAGGGGGTCCGGAGACACCATATATTTT,CASRPAGRGSGDTIYF
.,.,TRBV5-1,TRBJ2-1,TGCGCCAGCAGCGGCGGCCCCCGACTGGTGAATGAGCAGTTCTTC,CASSGGPRLVNEQFF
.,.,TRBV27,TRBJ1-5,TGTGCCAGCAGTTTCGCGGGGTTTGGTCAGCCCCAGCATTTT,CASSFAGFGQPQHF
.,TRBD1,TRBV30,TRBJ1-1,TGTGCCTGCCCTCGGACAGGGGCCTGGGTTGAAGCTTTCTTT,CACPRTGAWVEAFF
.,TRBD1,TRBV5-1,TRBJ2-5,TGCGCCAGCAGCTTACAGGGGGATCAAGAGACCCAGTACTTC,CASSLQGDQETQYF
.,TRBD1,TRBV5-1,TRBJ2-7,TGCGCCAGCAGCTTAACACAGGGGGGCCCCTACGAGCAGTACTTC,CASSLTQGGPYEQYF
.,.,TRBV5-6,TRBJ2-4,TGTGCCAGCAGCCAAGGGGCGACCAAAAACATTCAGTACTTC,CASSQGATKNIQYF
.,.,TRBV11-3,TRBJ2-2,TGTGCCAGCAGCCCCGACAGGACCGGGGAGCTGTTTTTT,CASSPDRTGELFF
.,.,TRBV28,TRBJ2-7,TGTGCCAGCAGTTTAATCGGGGGTGCGAGATGGGAGCAGTACTTC,CASSLIGGARWEQYF
.,TRBD2,TRBV14,TRBJ2-3,TGTGCCAGCAGCCCACTAGCGGGAGGAATAGATACGCAGTATTTT,CASSPLAGGIDTQYF
.,TRBD1,TRBV6-5,TRBJ2-2,TGTGCCAGCAGTTCTCTAACGACAGGGGGTTCCGGGGAGCTGTTTTTT,CASSSLTTGGSGELFF
.,.,TRBV7-9,TRBJ2-7,TGTGCCAGCAGCTTAGGGGCAGGGATGACCTACGAGCAGTACTTC,CASSLGAGMTYEQYF
.,.,TRBV7-3,TRBJ2-1,TGTGCCAGCAGCTTAACGTTCCAGCGGGTCTACAATGAGCAGTTCTTC,CASSLTFQRVYNEQFF
.,TRBD2,TRBV7-2,TRBJ2-7,TGTGCCAGCAGCTTTTTAGCGGGAGGGTCCTACGAGCAGTACTTC,CASSFLAGGSYEQYF
.,.,TRBV19,TRBJ2-3,TGTGCCAGTAGTATCCCCGGACCTCCTGGCACAGATACGCAGTATTTT,CASSIPGPPGTDTQYF
.,.,TRBV2,TRBJ2-7,TGTGCCAGCAGTAGGAGGGGTGGCTTCTACGAGCAGTACTTC,CASSRRGGFYEQYF
.,TRBD2,TRBV5-4,TRBJ2-3,TGTGCCAGCAGAGCATCGGGCGGGAGTTACTCAGATACGCAGTATTTT,CASRASGGSYSDTQYF
.,TRBD1,TRBV28,TRBJ2-6,TGTGCCAGCAGTACCCCGGGACAGGGTTTCACTGGGGCCAACGTCCTGACTTTC,CASSTPGQGFTGANVLTF
.,TRBD1,TRBV23-1,TRBJ2-2,TGCGCCAGCAGTCCAAGGAAAAGCGGACAGGGCGACACCGGGGAGCTGTTTTTT,CASSPRKSGQGDTGELFF
.,.,TRBV14,TRBJ2-6,TGTGCCAGCAGCCAAGATCTCAGTGGTGGGGCCAACGTCCTGACTTTC,CASSQDLSGGANVLTF
.,.,TRBV6-6,TRBJ2-7,TGTGCCAGCAGTTACAGACCGGGAAGGGTCTACGAGCAGTACTTC,CASSYRPGRVYEQYF
.,.,TRBV7-9,TRBJ1-2,TGTGCCAGCAGCTCAGACAGCCGTAACTATGGCTACACCTTC,CASSSDSRNYGYTF
.,.,TRBV27,TRBJ1-2,TGTGCCAGCAGTTACGGGGGCACGGGATATGGCTACACCTTC,CASSYGGTGYGYTF
.,.,TRBV7-3,TRBJ1-1,TGTGCCAGCAGCTTATTGGGAAGAATGAACACTGAAGCTTTCTTT,CASSLLGRMNTEAFF
.,.,TRBV9,TRBJ1-4,TGTGCCAGCAATGGAGGGGACGACGAAAAACTGTTTTTT,CASNGGDDEKLFF
.,.,TRBV7-9,TRBJ1-2,TGTGCCAGCAGCTCCCCAGAACAGCAACACCTACCCTATGGCTACACCTTC,CASSSPEQQHLPYGYTF
.,TRBD1,TRBV5-1,TRBJ2-2,TGCGCCAGTCAACAGGGGGTATTTGGGACCGGGGAGCTGTTTTTT,CASQQGVFGTGELFF
.,.,TRBV11-3,TRBJ2-1,TGTGCCAGCAGCTCCCGGTCAGAGGGGCAGTTCTTC,CASSSRSEGQFF
.,TRBD2,TRBV5-1,TRBJ2-3,TGCGCCAGCAGCTTGGGGGGGACTAGCGGGACAAATACGCAGTATTTT,CASSLGGTSGTNTQYF
.,.,TRBV5-1,TRBJ1-2,TGCGCCAGCAGCTTGGACAGGAATAACTATGGCTACACCTTC,CASSLDRNNYGYTF
.,TRBD2,TRBV18,TRBJ2-1,TGTGCCAGCTCAGATACTAGCGGATCCTACAATGAGCAGTTCTTC,CASSDTSGSYNEQFF
once,.,TRBV18,TRBJ1-1,TGTGCCAGCTTACCCTCGGCCTCGACAGGCGGAGCTTTCTTT,CASLPSASTGGAFF
once,.,TRBV5-4,TRBJ2-3,TGTGCCAGCAGCTCCCCAGGGAAACGCACAGATACGCAGTATTTT,CASSSPGKRTDTQYF